One and the same sample provided the 8 T cell receptor beta chains below, sequenced in a study of response to subunit inactivated influenza vaccine. Using its own MiXCR run on the RT-PCR reads, TCRdb lists one record per CDR3 protein. The sample yields approximately 730,000 distinct CDR3 sequences, about 15% seen once. The sequencing used PBMCs from blood, collected roughly 2 weeks before vaccination. The origin of the receptors is a man aged 45 to 65 who received an inactivated influenza vaccine.

The sample holds a few counts of this clonotype. The rearrangement uses TRBV7-9 and TRBJ2-5; D gene ambiguous. CDR3 length: 14 residues. V lost 0 bases, J lost 3 bases, and 8 bases lay in between. Looked up from germline, CDR1 is SEHNR and CDR2 is FQNEAQ (reference sequence). This chain's CDR3 is CASSLAVGKETQYF. DNA of the CDR3: TGTGCCAGCAGCTTAGCGGTAGGGAAAGAGACCCAGTACTTC.

The V and J genes are TRBV6-1 and TRBJ2-3; 8 bases match TRBD2. CDR1 is MNHNS and CDR2 is SASEGT in the germline V gene. V lost 6 bases, J lost 0 bases, and 11 bases stayed unmatched. This CDR3 contains 17 residues. In nucleotides, the CDR3 is TGTGCCAGCAGGATGGCGGGGGGCCCTATTAGCACAGATACGCAGTATTTT. It yields the protein CASRMAGGPISTDTQYF.

This clonotype was detected only a few times. The chain recombines TRBV14 with TRBJ2-1, with 9 bases aligning to TRBD1. In germline, CDR1 is SGHDN, CDR2 FVKESK. V trimming: 2 bases; J trimming: 3 bases; junction bases outside the gene matches: 8. The length of the CDR3 is 17 residues. The CDR3 here is CASSQMRGQGYYNEQFF. The CDR3 region has the DNA TGTGCCAGCAGCCAAATGCGGGGACAGGGATACTACAATGAGCAGTTCTTC.

There are a few counts of this clonotype. The chain has TRBV29-1 and TRBJ2-3; D ambiguous. Between the trimmed V and J ends, which lost 7 bases and 0 bases, there was a span of 8 bases. Germline assignment: CDR1 SQVTM and CDR2 ANQGSEA. This CDR3 contains 12 residues. CDR3 region: CSAQESTDTQYF. The CDR3 nucleotides are TGCAGCGCTCAGGAAAGCACAGATACGCAGTATTTT.

This clonotype turned up a few times. This chain connects TRBV14 to TRBJ1-2; D remains unclear. The V end was cut by 0 bases, the J end by 6 bases, with 14 bases between. The CDR3 length is 15 residues. Per the germline V gene, CDR1 is SGHDN and CDR2 is FVKESK. The CDR3 nucleotides read TGTGCCAGCAGCCAAGATCTTCGCGGCGTTCATGGCTACACCTTC. It encodes CASSQDLRGVHGYTF.

In this sample, this clonotype turned up many times. The chain is built from TRBV29-1 and TRBJ2-7; D may be TRBD1 or TRBD2 (7 bases each). V was trimmed by 0 bases and J by 4 bases, leaving 22 bases between them. Germline V gene data show CDR1 as SQVTM and CDR2 as ANQGSEA. The CDR3 sequence is 17 residues long. CDR3 DNA sequence: TGCAGCGTTGAAGATAAAACAGGGGAGGGTCTGGCGTACGAGCAGTACTTC. It yields the protein CSVEDKTGEGLAYEQYF.

This clonotype was picked up a small number of times. This rearrangement joins TRBV4-2 to TRBJ2-1, with TRBD2 matching over 7 bases. V was clipped by 2 bases and J by 2 bases; unmatched bases: 3. The V gene's germline CDR1 is LGHNA and CDR2 YNFKEQ. CDR3 length: 15 amino acids. CDR3 sequence reads: CASSQNSGAYNEQFF. CDR3 nucleotides: TGTGCCAGCAGCCAAAACAGCGGGGCCTACAATGAGCAGTTCTTC.

The CDR3 loop is CASSPSWGIGPGTQYF. The CDR3 nucleotides are TGTGCCAGCAGCCCGAGCTGGGGAATTGGTCCGGGGACCCAGTACTTC. The chain couples TRBV6-1 to TRBJ2-5; the D is unclear. This CDR3 comprises 16 residues. V lost 6 bases and J lost 7, with 24 bases in between. The V gene's germline CDR1 is MNHNS and CDR2 SASEGT.